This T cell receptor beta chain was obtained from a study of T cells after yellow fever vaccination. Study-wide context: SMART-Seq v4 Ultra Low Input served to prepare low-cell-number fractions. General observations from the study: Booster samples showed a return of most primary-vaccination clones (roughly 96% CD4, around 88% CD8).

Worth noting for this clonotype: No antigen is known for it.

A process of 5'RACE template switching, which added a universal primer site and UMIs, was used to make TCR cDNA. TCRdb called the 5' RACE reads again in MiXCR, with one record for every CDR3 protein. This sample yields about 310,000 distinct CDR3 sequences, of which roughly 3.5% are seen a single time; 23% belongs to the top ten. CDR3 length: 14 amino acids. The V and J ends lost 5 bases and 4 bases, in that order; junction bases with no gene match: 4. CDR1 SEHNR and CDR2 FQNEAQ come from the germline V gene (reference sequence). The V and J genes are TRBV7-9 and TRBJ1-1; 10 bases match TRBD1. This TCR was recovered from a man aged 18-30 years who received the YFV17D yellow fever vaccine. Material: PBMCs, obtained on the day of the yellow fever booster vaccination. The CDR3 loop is CASSLGQGPTEAFF. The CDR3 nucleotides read TGTGCCAGCAGCCTGGGACAGGGGCCCACTGAAGCTTTCTTT.